Shown below are 30 T cell receptor beta chains from a single sample sequenced in a study of cytomegalovirus exposure and HLA in healthy donors (dated by TCRdb to between 2016 and 2019). The library came from the immunoSEQ multiplex PCR assay. A mixture of 60 forward primers for TCR Vbeta segments and 13 reverse primers for TCR Jbeta segments was used in the multiplex PCR. This is the immuneACCESS table as TCRdb keeps it, with only in-frame sequences that have V and J called. A part of the clones is gone; compared with another copy, unresolved V genes explain less than half, and the rest is unexplained. The table for this sample lists under 200,000 clones; about 71% of them were counted only once. Roughly 3% of the sample is taken by the ten largest. The sequenced material came from PBMCs. All receptors come from a woman aged 25 to 39 in good health and CMV-seronegative.

The chain is built from TRBV7-2 and TRBJ2-7; 9 nucleotides agree with TRBD1. The CDR3 spans 14 residues. Germline V CDR1 and CDR2: SGHTA, FQGNSA. Germline trimming cut 4 bases from V and 2 bases from J; bases unmatched to any gene: 3. CDR3 sequence (DNA): TGTGCCAGCAGCTATGGGACAGGGACCTACGAGCAGTACTTC. It yields the protein CASSYGTGTYEQYF.

This chain joins TRBV13 and TRBJ2-7, with D possibly being TRBD1 (5 bases). The ends were cut back, 3 bases at V and 0 bases at J, with 6 bases in the middle. Germline CDR1 is PRHDT and CDR2 is FYEKMQ (reference sequence). This CDR3 has 13 amino acids. The CDR3, as DNA: TGTGCCAGCAGCTTGACAGACTCCTACGAGCAGTACTTC. Its protein product is CASSLTDSYEQYF.

The V and J genes are TRBV27 and TRBJ2-1; 13 bases align to TRBD2. Germline V gene lookup returns CDR1 MNHEY and CDR2 SMNVEV (reference sequence). This CDR3 has 15 residues. V trimming: 3 bases; J trimming: 7 bases; junction bases outside the gene matches: 3. The CDR3 sequence is CASSFWTSGSNEQFF. The DNA of the CDR3 is TGTGCCAGCAGTTTTTGGACTAGCGGGAGTAATGAGCAGTTCTTC.

The chain links TRBV9 to TRBJ2-7; TRBD1 matches 12 bases. The CDR3 is 15 amino acids. V trimming: 0 bases; J trimming: 7 bases; junction bases outside the gene matches: 5. In germline, CDR1 is SGDLS, CDR2 YYNGEE. CDR3 protein: CASSVAGQGAEEQYF. CDR3 bases: TGTGCCAGCAGCGTAGCGGGACAGGGGGCTGAAGAGCAGTACTTC.

This clone turned up a few times. The chain carries TRBV10-3 and TRBJ1-1; 7 positions match TRBD1. Germline V gene sequence: CDR1 ENHRY, CDR2 SYGVKD. CDR3 length: 13 residues. Trimming cost V 9 bases and J 3 bases; bases outside gene matches: 7. The CDR3 here is CAIIRDRDTEAFF. CDR3 nucleotides: TGTGCCATAATTCGAGACAGGGACACTGAAGCTTTCTTT.

This chain connects TRBV7-2 to TRBJ2-1; 7 bases line up with TRBD2. This CDR3 has 16 amino acids. CDR1 and CDR2 from the germline V gene are SGHTA and FQGNSA. The ends lost 4 bases at V and 3 bases at J; junction bases unmatched: 9. The CDR3 DNA reads TGTGCCAGCAGCTCCGGGCTAGCGGTTGTCTACAATGAGCAGTTCTTC. It specifies CASSSGLAVVYNEQFF.

This clone showed up just once. The rearrangement links TRBV28 to TRBJ1-6; TRBD1 matches 9 bases. Germline V gene lookup returns CDR1 MDHEN and CDR2 SYDVKM. CDR3 length: 14 amino acids. J gave up 7 bases and V 6 bases, and 4 bases lay outside the gene matches. Written as DNA, the CDR3 is TGTGCCAGCAGAATAGACAGGGGGAATTCACCCCTCCACTTT. Protein product: CASRIDRGNSPLHF.

DNA for the CDR3: TGTGCCAGTAGTTCACGCAGGGGGTATGGTCAGCCCCAGCATTTT. Its protein is CASSSRRGYGQPQHF. The chain joins TRBV19 to TRBJ1-5; 7 bases match TRBD1. The CDR3 extends over 15 amino acids. CDR1 and CDR2 (germline): LNHDA, SQIVND (reference sequence). With V trimmed by 5 bases and J by 6 bases, 10 bases remained unmatched. The whole variable domain, filled in from reference TRBV19 and TRBJ1-5, reads DGGITQSPKYLFRKEGQNVTLSCEQNLNHDAMYWYRQDPGQGLRLIYYSQIVNDFQKGDIAEGYSVSREKKESFPLTVTSAQKNPTAFYLCASSSRRGYGQPQHFGDGTRLSIL.

V gene TRBV7-2 combines with J gene TRBJ2-3, with a possible D match to TRBD1 (5 bases). From germline, CDR1 is SGHTA and CDR2 FQGNSA. The CDR3 sequence is 13 residues long. The V and J ends lost 6 bases and 3 bases respectively, with 10 bases between them. The DNA of the CDR3 is TGTGCCAGCAGAGAAAAGGGGACAGATACGCAGTATTTT. Translation gives CASREKGTDTQYF.

The gene calls are TRBV11-3 and TRBJ1-1; TRBD1 agrees at 9 bases. The CDR3 has 14 amino acids. V lost 5 bases and J lost 1; bases outside the gene matches: 2. Germline V gene data show CDR1 as SGHNT and CDR2 as YENEEA. The CDR3 DNA is TGTGCCAGCAGCAAGGGACAGGGGAACACTGAAGCTTTCTTT. It specifies CASSKGQGNTEAFF. The full variable domain, with the rest looked up from reference TRBV11-3 and TRBJ1-1, is EAGVVQSPRYKIIEKKQPVAFWCNPISGHNTLYWYLQNLGQGPELLIRYENEEAVDDSQLPKDRFSAERLKGVDSTLKIQPAELGDSAVYLCASSKGQGNTEAFFGQGTRLTVV.

The CDR3 DNA follows: TGTGCCAGCCGACGGGGGATTAATGAAAAACTGTTTTTT. Translation gives CASRRGINEKLFF. The chain is built from TRBV6-1 and TRBJ1-4, with D maybe TRBD1 (5 bases). V lost 8 bases and J 4 bases, leaving 11 bases between the germline ends. There are 13 residues in the CDR3. The V gene's germline CDR1 is MNHNS and CDR2 SASEGT.

CDR3 amino acids: CASSPGQISSNQPQHF. CDR3 sequence (DNA): TGTGCCAGTAGTCCCGGACAGATCTCTAGCAATCAGCCCCAGCATTTT. The chain has TRBV19 and TRBJ1-5, with a tentative D call TRBD1 (6 bases). Germline V gene sequence: CDR1 LNHDA, CDR2 SQIVND (reference sequence). CDR3 size: 16 residues. V was pared by 5 bases and J by 0 bases, with 14 bases between. Drawing the rest from reference TRBV19 and TRBJ1-5, the complete variable domain is DGGITQSPKYLFRKEGQNVTLSCEQNLNHDAMYWYRQDPGQGLRLIYYSQIVNDFQKGDIAEGYSVSREKKESFPLTVTSAQKNPTAFYLCASSPGQISSNQPQHFGDGTRLSIL.

As regards this clone: The sample has other DNA sequences that encode this CDR3 too. The chain combines TRBV28 with TRBJ2-1; 11 nucleotides match TRBD2. Germline V gene lookup returns CDR1 MDHEN and CDR2 SYDVKM. Losses at the gene ends were 3 bases for V and 1 base for J; bases not matched to a gene: 2. This CDR3 spans 16 amino acids. The CDR3 nucleotides read TGTGCCAGCAGTTTCACTAGCGGGGGATCCTACAATGAGCAGTTCTTC. This encodes CASSFTSGGSYNEQFF.

This chain uses TRBV28 with TRBJ1-2, with D possibly being TRBD1 (5 bases). There are 12 residues in the CDR3. Germline V gives CDR1 MDHEN, CDR2 SYDVKM. V lost 2 bases and J lost 6, with 7 bases in between. The CDR3 DNA sequence: TGTGCCAGCAGTTTAGGGGCCGATGGCTACACCTTC. This gives the protein CASSLGADGYTF.

The chain recombines TRBV5-4 with TRBJ2-5; TRBD1 matches at 8 bases. The DNA matches TRBJ2-7 better at its end, which makes the J call doubtful. The V gene's germline CDR1 is SGHNT and CDR2 YYREEE (reference sequence). The CDR3 extends over 13 amino acids. CDR3 protein: CASSSDRVNEQYF. In DNA form, the CDR3 reads TGTGCCAGCAGCTCGGACAGGGTCAACGAGCAGTACTTC.

V gene TRBV28 combines with J gene TRBJ2-7, with TRBD2 matching over 8 bases. Losses at the gene ends were 3 bases for V and 5 bases for J; bases not matched to a gene: 6. The germline gives CDR1 MDHEN, CDR2 SYDVKM. This CDR3 is 14 amino acids long. The CDR3 nucleotides read TGTGCCAGCAGTTTGGCCTTTAGCGGGAACGAGCAGTACTTC. Amino acid sequence: CASSLAFSGNEQYF.

The chain has TRBV6-1 and TRBJ1-2; the D is unclear. Deletions cut 0 bases from V and 4 bases from J, with 6 bases between. The CDR3 is 13 residues long. Germline V CDR1 and CDR2: MNHNS, SASEGT. Here the CDR3 reads CASSEALLYGYTF. The CDR3 DNA reads TGTGCCAGCAGTGAAGCACTGCTCTATGGCTACACCTTC.

The gene calls are TRBV19 and TRBJ2-2; 7 nucleotides agree with TRBD1. CDR1 LNHDA and CDR2 SQIVND come from the germline V gene (reference sequence). V lost 5 bases to trimming and J lost 0 bases; unmatched junction nucleotides: 6. The CDR3 extends over 16 amino acids. CDR3 DNA sequence: TGTGCCAGTAGTGCGAACAGGGGCCCGAACACCGGGGAGCTGTTTTTT. The encoded protein is CASSANRGPNTGELFF. Complete variable domain (other parts from reference TRBV19 and TRBJ2-2): DGGITQSPKYLFRKEGQNVTLSCEQNLNHDAMYWYRQDPGQGLRLIYYSQIVNDFQKGDIAEGYSVSREKKESFPLTVTSAQKNPTAFYLCASSANRGPNTGELFFGEGSRLTVL.

This clone has just one count. The chain employs TRBV30 and TRBJ2-5; D is perhaps TRBD2 (6 bases). The CDR3 spans 13 residues. V dropped 2 bases and J dropped 1 base, with 8 bases sitting between them. Germline assignment: CDR1 GTSNPN and CDR2 SVGIG (reference sequence). The CDR3 here is CAWSRTIQETQYF. The DNA for the CDR3 is TGTGCCTGGAGTCGGACTATCCAAGAGACCCAGTACTTC.

Note on this clone: This CDR3 is also generated by other DNA sequences in the sample. CDR3 in amino acids: CASSVGLADNEQFF. The CDR3 DNA follows: TGTGCCAGCAGCGTGGGACTAGCGGACAATGAGCAGTTCTTC. V gene TRBV9 combines with J gene TRBJ2-1; 11 bases map to TRBD2. The CDR3 is made up of 14 amino acids. CDR1 and CDR2 from the germline V gene are SGDLS and YYNGEE. Trimming cost V 2 bases and J 5 bases; bases outside gene matches: 0.

The genes are TRBV2 and TRBJ2-3; unclear D gene. The germline V and J ends were trimmed by 4 bases and 5 bases, with 7 bases remaining between them. The CDR3 runs 12 residues. Per the germline V gene, CDR1 is SNHLY and CDR2 is FYNNEI. The CDR3 DNA follows: TGTGCCAGCAGTGCGTCTGTAGATACGCAGTATTTT. It translates to CASSASVDTQYF.

This chain joins TRBV5-5 and TRBJ1-2, with 7 bases identical to TRBD1. Per germline, CDR1 SGHKS and CDR2 YYEKEE (reference sequence). The V and J ends lost 2 bases and 2 bases, in that order; junction bases with no gene match: 3. The CDR3 runs to 14 residues. CDR3 sequence: CASSFPGGNYGYTF. CDR3 in DNA: TGTGCCAGCAGCTTCCCAGGGGGGAACTATGGCTACACCTTC.

The chain carries TRBV30 and TRBJ1-5; tentatively, D is TRBD1 (6 bases). This CDR3 region has 13 residues. Trimming left V 1 base short and J 4 bases short, with 8 bases between. Germline CDR1 GTSNPN, CDR2 SVGIG (reference sequence). The CDR3 here is CAWSGDRNQPQHF. The CDR3 DNA is TGTGCCTGGAGTGGCGACAGGAATCAGCCCCAGCATTTT.

The J gene is TRBJ2-1, the V gene TRBV5-4; possible D gene TRBD2, 7 bases. The CDR3 runs to 15 residues. Germline values: CDR1 SGHNT, CDR2 YYREEE (reference sequence). Trimming took off 3 bases at V and 7 bases at J, with 17 bases between the two ends. CDR3 sequence: CASSWMGGGGNEQFF. CDR3 sequence (DNA): TGTGCCAGCAGCTGGATGGGAGGGGGAGGGAATGAGCAGTTCTTC.

This rearrangement joins TRBV10-2 to TRBJ1-2; D is unresolved. The CDR3 covers 14 residues. Per the germline V gene, CDR1 is WSHSY and CDR2 is SAAADI. V was cut by 1 base and J by 0 bases, with 6 bases left in between. For the CDR3, the DNA is TGCGCCAGCAGTGAGTTGAGGACTAACTATGGCTACACCTTC. Protein: CASSELRTNYGYTF.

V is TRBV27 and J is TRBJ1-2; 7 bases fit TRBD1. V was pared by 5 bases and J by 4 bases, with 4 bases of the junction left unmatched. There are 13 residues in the CDR3. CDR1 is MNHEY and CDR2 is SMNVEV in the germline V gene (reference sequence). CDR3 DNA: TGTGCCAGCAGTCCTCGACAGGGCTATGGCTACACCTTC. Its protein is CASSPRQGYGYTF.

The chain links TRBV27 to TRBJ2-4; possibly TRBD2 for D (6 bases). V lost 2 bases, J lost 5 bases, and 13 bases lay in between. This CDR3 has 15 amino acids. Germline-derived CDR1 and CDR2 are MNHEY and SMNVEV (reference sequence). The CDR3 loop is CASSLSAGSENIQYF. The CDR3 nucleotides are TGTGCCAGCAGTTTAAGTGCCGGGAGCGAAAACATTCAGTACTTC.

This clone was counted between two and nine times. The chain couples TRBV6-1 to TRBJ1-2, with D possibly matching TRBD1 (5 bases). This CDR3 spans 14 amino acids. CDR1 is MNHNS, CDR2 SASEGT, per germline. Trimming stripped 2 bases from V and 7 bases from J, with 14 bases between. The CDR3 region has the DNA TGTGCCAGCAGTGAACTTCAAGGGGCCGGTGGCTACACCTTC. It translates to CASSELQGAGGYTF.

The V and J genes are TRBV7-3 and TRBJ2-1, with D unresolved. The CDR3 loop spans 14 amino acids. The germline V gene encodes CDR1 SGHTA and CDR2 FQGTGA. Trimming took 5 bases from V and 0 from J, leaving 8 bases between them. The CDR3 DNA is TGTGCCAGCAGCCCTATATCCTCCTACAATGAGCAGTTCTTC. Translated: CASSPISSYNEQFF.

The rearrangement joins TRBV9 to TRBJ2-5; 7 bases align to TRBD2. V was clipped by 2 bases and J by 3 bases; unmatched bases: 4. Looked up from germline, CDR1 is SGDLS and CDR2 is YYNGEE. The CDR3 is made up of 14 amino acids. CDR3 bases: TGTGCCAGCAGCGTCCAGGGAGGGAAAGAGACCCAGTACTTC. It specifies CASSVQGGKETQYF. Looking up the rest from reference TRBV9 and TRBJ2-5 gives the full variable domain: DSGVTQTPKHLITATGQRVTLRCSPRSGDLSVYWYQQSLDQGLQFLIQYYNGEERAKGNILERFSAQQFPDLHSELNLSSLELGDSALYFCASSVQGGKETQYFGPGTRLLVL.